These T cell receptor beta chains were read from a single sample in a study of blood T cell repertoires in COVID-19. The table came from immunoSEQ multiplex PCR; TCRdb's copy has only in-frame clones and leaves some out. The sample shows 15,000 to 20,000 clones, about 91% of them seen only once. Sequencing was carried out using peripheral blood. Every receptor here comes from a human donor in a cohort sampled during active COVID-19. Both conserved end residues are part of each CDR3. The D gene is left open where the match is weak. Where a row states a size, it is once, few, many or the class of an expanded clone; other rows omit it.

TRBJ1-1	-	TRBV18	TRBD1	TGTGCCAGCTCTGCCGGACAGGGGGCTTTCTTT	CASSAGQGAFF
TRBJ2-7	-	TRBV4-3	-	TGCGCCAGCAGCCAAGAGCGAAGGGGAGGCTACGAGCAGTACTTC	CASSQERRGGYEQYF
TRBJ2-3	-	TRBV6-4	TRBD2	TGTGCCAGCAGTGCAGCGGGGGCCCTTCTAGGGGCAGATACGCAGTATTTT	CASSAAGALLGADTQYF
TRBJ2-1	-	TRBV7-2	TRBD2	TGTGCCAGCAGCTTGACTAGCGGGGGGGCCTTTTTAACCTACAATGAGCAGTTCTTC	CASSLTSGGAFLTYNEQFF
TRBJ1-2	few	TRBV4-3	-	TGCGCCAGCAGCCAAGTGGGACTCTATGGCTACACCTTC	CASSQVGLYGYTF
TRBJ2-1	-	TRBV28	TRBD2	TGTGCCAGCAGTGCTCCTAGCGGGGGGCTTATTTACAATGAGCAGTTCTTC	CASSAPSGGLIYNEQFF
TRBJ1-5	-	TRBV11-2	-	TGTGCCAGCAGCTTAGTCGGAGGCCCGGGGCCCCAGCATTTT	CASSLVGGPGPQHF
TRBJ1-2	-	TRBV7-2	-	TGTGCCAGCAGCTTAGACGGTGGTTCCCAAAATGGCTACACCTTC	CASSLDGGSQNGYTF
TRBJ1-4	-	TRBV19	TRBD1	TGTGCCAGTAGTACGCGATCGGACAGGGTGGAAACTAATGAAAAACTGTTTTTT	CASSTRSDRVETNEKLFF
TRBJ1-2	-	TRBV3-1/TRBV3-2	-	TGTGCCAGCGGGATGACAGGACCCTATGGCTACACCTTC	CASGMTGPYGYTF
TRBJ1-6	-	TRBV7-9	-	TGTGCCAGCAGCTTATGGGCAGGGGACACGAGTTCACCCCTCCACTTT	CASSLWAGDTSSPLHF
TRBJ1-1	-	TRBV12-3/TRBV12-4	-	TGTGCCAGCAGTTTTAGCGGGGACACTGAAGCTTTCTTT	CASSFSGDTEAFF
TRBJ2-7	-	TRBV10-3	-	TGTGCCATCAGTGAAGGGGTCACCTACGAGCAGTACTTC	CAISEGVTYEQYF
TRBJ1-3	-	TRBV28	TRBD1	TGTGCCAGCAGTTTAGCCCGGGACAGGCCCACTAGTAATTTT	CASSLARDRPTSNF
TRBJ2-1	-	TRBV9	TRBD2	TGTGCCAGCAGCGTAACGTGGACTAGTGCCTACAATGAGCAGTTCTTC	CASSVTWTSAYNEQFF
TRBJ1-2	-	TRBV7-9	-	TGTGCCAGCAGCCCAATTAACGGCTATGGCTACACCTTC	CASSPINGYGYTF
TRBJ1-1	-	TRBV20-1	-	TGCAGTGCTAACAGGATGACTGAAGCTTTCTTT	CSANRMTEAFF
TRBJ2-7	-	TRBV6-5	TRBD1	TGTGCCAGCAGACGGGGGACAGGGGGTTACGAGCAGTACTTC	CASRRGTGGYEQYF
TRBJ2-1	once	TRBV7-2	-	TGTGCCAGCAGTACAGCTAGCGTTGGTGAGCAGTTCTTC	CASSTASVGEQFF
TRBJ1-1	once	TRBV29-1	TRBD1	TGCAGCGCTACAGGGGAGGAAGCTTTCTTT	CSATGEEAFF
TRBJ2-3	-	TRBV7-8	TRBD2	TGTGCCAGCAGCTTAGGCACTAGCGGGGGGCCTGATGGGCAGTATTTT	CASSLGTSGGPDGQYF
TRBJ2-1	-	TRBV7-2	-	TGTGCCAGCAGCTTAGAGGGGCTCTCCTACAATGAGCAGTTCTTC	CASSLEGLSYNEQFF
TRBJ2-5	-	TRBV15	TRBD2	TGTGCCACCAGCAGAGACGGACTAGTTGAGACCCAGTACTTC	CATSRDGLVETQYF
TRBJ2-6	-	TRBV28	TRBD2	TGTGCCAGCAGTCCCTCGGGGGGGCTATCTGGGGCCAACGTCCTGACTTTC	CASSPSGGLSGANVLTF
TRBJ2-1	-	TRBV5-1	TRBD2	TGCGCCAGCAGCTTGGCCAGCGGGGGGGCCCACAATGAGCAGTTCTTC	CASSLASGGAHNEQFF
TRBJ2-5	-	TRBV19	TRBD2	TGTGCCAGTAGTCCGGGGGGGAGAGAGACCCAGTACTTC	CASSPGGRETQYF
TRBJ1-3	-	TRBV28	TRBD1	TGTGCCAGCAGGCCAGCCGGGACAGCTACGAATGGAAACACCATATATTTT	CASRPAGTATNGNTIYF
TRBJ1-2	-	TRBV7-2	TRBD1	TGTGCCAGCAGCGAGACAGGGAAGGACTATGGCTACACCTTC	CASSETGKDYGYTF
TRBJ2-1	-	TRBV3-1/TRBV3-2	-	TGTGCCAGCAGCCCCTTTGGACAGAACAATGAGCAGTTCTTC	CASSPFGQNNEQFF
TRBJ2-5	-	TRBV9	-	TGTGCCAGCAGCGTAGCAGGGACTCCTCAAGAGACCCAGTACTTC	CASSVAGTPQETQYF
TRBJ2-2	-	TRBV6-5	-	TGTGCCACCTCGGTTACCGGGGAGCTGTTTTTT	CATSVTGELFF
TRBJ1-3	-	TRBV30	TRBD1	TGTGCCTGGAAGGGGGGGACAGGGAGAAACACCATATATTTT	CAWKGGTGRNTIYF
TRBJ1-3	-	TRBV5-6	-	TGTGCCAGCAGCAACCCGGGAGCCTCTGGAAACACCATATATTTT	CASSNPGASGNTIYF
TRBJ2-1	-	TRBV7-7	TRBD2	TGTGCTAGCAGCTTGGGACTAGCGGGGAACAATGAGCAGTTCTTC	CASSLGLAGNNEQFF
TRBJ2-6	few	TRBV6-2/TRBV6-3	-	TGTGCCAGCAGTGGACTAATAAGGGGGCCTGGGGCCAACGTCCTGACTTTC	CASSGLIRGPGANVLTF
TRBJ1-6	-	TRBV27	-	TGTGCCAGCAGACAGGGAGGGCGTCTCCCATATTCACCCCTCCACTTT	CASRQGGRLPYSPLHF
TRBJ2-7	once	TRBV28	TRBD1	TGTGCCAGCAGTCCCACAGGGGGCGTATCGTACGAGCAGTACTTC	CASSPTGGVSYEQYF
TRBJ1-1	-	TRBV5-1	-	TGCGCCAGCAGCTCCCTAACAGGGACGGGCACTGAAGCTTTCTTT	CASSSLTGTGTEAFF
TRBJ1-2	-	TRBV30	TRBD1	TGTGCCTGGAGTGCCGGGACAGTCTATGGCTACACCTTC	CAWSAGTVYGYTF
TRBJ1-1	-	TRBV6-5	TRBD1	TGTGCCAGCAGTTACTCGGGGACAGAAACTGAAGCTTTCTTT	CASSYSGTETEAFF
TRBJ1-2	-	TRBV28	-	TGTGCCAGCAGATATCCGGGGGGAGGTGGCTACACCTTC	CASRYPGGGGYTF
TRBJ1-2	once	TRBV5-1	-	TGCGCCAGCAGTAAACAGGGCCAAAACTATGGCTACACCTTC	CASSKQGQNYGYTF
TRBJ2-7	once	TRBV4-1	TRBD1	TGCGCCAGCAGCCAAAGGGGTGGAGGGACAGGGTTCAACGAGCAGTACTTC	CASSQRGGGTGFNEQYF
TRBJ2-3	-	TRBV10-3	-	TGTGCCATCAGTGAGAGGGCACAGGGCGCCCAAGATACGCAGTATTTT	CAISERAQGAQDTQYF
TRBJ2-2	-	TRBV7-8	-	TGTGCCAGCAGCTTATGGGGCCCGAACACCGGGGAGCTGTTTTTT	CASSLWGPNTGELFF
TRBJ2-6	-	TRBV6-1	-	TGTGCCAGCAGTGAATGGGCAACCCCGTCCGTCCTGACTTTC	CASSEWATPSVLTF
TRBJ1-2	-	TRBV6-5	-	TGTGCCAGCAGTCGGGACATCCTTGGTGGCTACACCTTC	CASSRDILGGYTF
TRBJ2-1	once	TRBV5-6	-	TGTGCCAGCAGCTCCCCACGATCCGAGGATGAGCAGTTCTTC	CASSSPRSEDEQFF
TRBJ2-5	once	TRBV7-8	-	TGTGCCAGCAGCCCCCTTGAGGCGCAAGAGACCCAGTACTTC	CASSPLEAQETQYF
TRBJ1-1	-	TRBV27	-	TGTGCCAGCAGTCATCTGGGGCGTCAGGGGAACACTGAAGCTTTCTTT	CASSHLGRQGNTEAFF
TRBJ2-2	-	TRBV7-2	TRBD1	TGTGCCAGCAGCCGGAATACAGGGACAGCCGGGGAGGAGCTGTTTTTT	CASSRNTGTAGEELFF
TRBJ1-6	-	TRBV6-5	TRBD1	TGTGCCAGCAGTTACGACAGGGACTATAATTCACCCCTCCACTTT	CASSYDRDYNSPLHF
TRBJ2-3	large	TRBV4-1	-	TGCGCCAGCAGCCAAGAAACGGTGCTAAGCACAGATACGCAGTATTTT	CASSQETVLSTDTQYF
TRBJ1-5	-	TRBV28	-	TGTGCCAGCACCCCTGCGGGGGGCGGTCAGCCCCAGCATTTT	CASTPAGGGQPQHF